This T cell receptor beta chain was sequenced during a study of blood T cell repertoires in COVID-19. The overall study: The United States, Italy and Spain were the sources of the acute and convalescent COVID-19 samples. The analysed material was cDNA or gDNA that came from T cells, B-cell-depleted T cells, or PBMCs.

This clone showed up many times. In the original analysis: The authors estimated nucleated cell counts from reference gene primer amplification. Sequencing used immunoSEQ multiplex PCR; TCRdb keeps in-frame clones, though not all of them. The D gene and trimming were derived from the DNA, and the V and J assignments and clone size from that table. The sample holds around 170,000 clones, approximately 80% seen once. V shed 4 bases and J shed 0 bases, with 15 bases lying between them. Germline CDR1 SGDLS, CDR2 YYNGEE. The CDR3 contains 16 residues. The sequence came from a man between 65 and 85 years old who had recovered from COVID-19. The genes are TRBV9 and TRBJ2-3, with unresolved D. Sequencing was carried out using peripheral blood. The CDR3 sequence is CASSPSRSTSTDTQYF. CDR3 DNA sequence: TGTGCCAGCAGCCCCAGCAGGTCTACTAGCACAGATACGCAGTATTTT.